The 22 T cell receptor beta chains below all came from one sample that was sequenced in a study of T cells in localized non-small cell lung cancer. The method was immunoSEQ multiplex PCR; TCRdb's version includes in-frame clones alone and lacks a portion of them. The top ten hold 21% of the sample, which has 2,500 to 3,500 clones, approximately 25% seen once. This specimen was lung tumor tissue, taken before any cancer treatment. The receptors shown here come from a man aged 40 to 70 with stage I lung adenocarcinoma.

A few counts support this clone. The chain recombines TRBV11-3 with TRBJ2-2, with 10 nucleotides matching TRBD1. V gave up 6 bases and J gave up 6 bases; unmatched junction bases: 13. Germline values: CDR1 SGHNT, CDR2 YENEEA. The length of the CDR3 is 17 residues. Here the CDR3 DNA reads TGTGCCAGCAGTTTTTCCGGGACAGGGGTTAACCCCGGGGAGCTGTTTTTT. It encodes CASSFSGTGVNPGELFF.

The chain uses TRBV5-1 and TRBJ2-7; the D gene is possibly TRBD2 (6 bases). The CDR3 is made up of 14 amino acids. Germline loops: CDR1 SGHRS, CDR2 YFSETQ. With 2 bases removed from V and 6 bases from J, the gap between germline ends came to 15 bases. The CDR3 sequence is CASSFGGNVGEQYF. The CDR3 coding sequence is TGCGCCAGCAGCTTCGGAGGGAACGTTGGCGAGCAGTACTTC. The full variable domain, rest sourced from reference TRBV5-1 and TRBJ2-7, is KAGVTQTPRYLIKTRGQQVTLSCSPISGHRSVSWYQQTPGQGLQFLFEYFSETQRNKGNFPGRFSGRQFSNSRSEMNVSTLELGDSALYLCASSFGGNVGEQYFGPGTRLTVT.

This chain uses TRBV11-3 with TRBJ2-1; 12 nucleotides agree with TRBD2. Germline V gene data show CDR1 as SGHNT and CDR2 as YENEEA. The CDR3 totals 15 residues. V lost 0 bases to trimming and J lost 8 bases; unmatched junction nucleotides: 2. For the CDR3, the DNA is TGTGCCAGCAGCTTAGAACTAGCGGGAGGTCATGAGCAGTTCTTC. Translation: CASSLELAGGHEQFF.

J is TRBJ2-7 and V is TRBV30; 7 bases map to TRBD1. Germline loops: CDR1 GTSNPN, CDR2 SVGIG (reference sequence). Unmatched junction bases numbered 2, after V lost 0 bases and J lost 3 bases. The length of the CDR3 is 13 residues. This CDR3 is CAWSVNRGYEQYF. In nucleotides, the CDR3 is TGTGCCTGGAGTGTAAACAGGGGCTACGAGCAGTACTTC.

This clone was observed a handful of times. CDR3 residues: CASSLEGVADTQYF. The CDR3 DNA sequence: TGCGCCAGCAGCTTGGAGGGAGTCGCAGATACGCAGTATTTT. The V and J genes are TRBV5-1 and TRBJ2-3; D might be TRBD2 (5 bases). V shed 0 bases and J shed 4 bases, with 9 bases lying between them. Germline V gene data show CDR1 as SGHRS and CDR2 as YFSETQ. The CDR3 sequence is 14 residues long.

In its sample, this clone was seen a few times. The V call is TRBV6-8, the J call TRBJ1-2; D uncertain. V lost 5 bases and J 3 bases, leaving 16 bases between the germline ends. Germline V gene sequence: CDR1 MNHGY, CDR2 SAAAGT. There are 15 residues in the CDR3. The CDR3 DNA reads TGTGCCAGCAGTCCGACGTTGGCGGTTCACTATGGCTACACCTTC. Residues: CASSPTLAVHYGYTF.

This clone was counted a few times. The genes are TRBV11-3 and TRBJ2-7, with TRBD2 matching 11 bases. Germline trimming cut 5 bases from V and 4 bases from J; bases unmatched to any gene: 10. The CDR3 contains 16 residues. CDR1 and CDR2 from the germline V gene are SGHNT and YENEEA. The CDR3 loop reads CASSQAPGLAVYEQYF. The CDR3 DNA sequence: TGTGCCAGCAGCCAAGCGCCGGGACTAGCGGTTTACGAGCAGTACTTC.

By frequency in the sample, this clone is medium-sized (0.01 to 0.1%). The rearrangement links TRBV11-3 to TRBJ2-6, with a weak D call TRBD2 (5 bases). CDR3 size: 16 residues. Trimming took off 5 bases at V and 4 bases at J, with 15 bases between the two ends. The germline V gene encodes CDR1 SGHNT and CDR2 YENEEA. The CDR3 sequence: CASSPALGRGANVLTF. The CDR3 DNA sequence: TGTGCCAGCAGCCCAGCGTTAGGGAGAGGGGCCAACGTCCTGACTTTC.

In its sample, this clone was seen a few times. The chain links TRBV28 to TRBJ2-1; D call uncertain. CDR1 MDHEN and CDR2 SYDVKM come from the germline V gene. The V end was cut by 1 base, the J end by 6 bases, with 10 bases between. CDR3 length equals 14 residues. In DNA, the CDR3 is TGTGCCAGCAGTTTATTGAGCAGAAGCAATGAGCAGTTCTTC. This translates into CASSLLSRSNEQFF. Variable domain in full (rest from reference TRBV28 and TRBJ2-1): DVKVTQSSRYLVKRTGEKVFLECVQDMDHENMFWYRQDPGLGLRLIYFSYDVKMKEKGDIPEGYSVSREKKERFSLILESASTNQTSMYLCASSLLSRSNEQFFGPGTRLTVL.

This chain joins TRBV18 and TRBJ2-1; 12 nucleotides agree with TRBD2. Per germline, CDR1 KGHSH and CDR2 LQKENI. V lost 6 bases and J lost 0; bases outside the gene matches: 3. This CDR3 comprises 16 residues. The CDR3 coding sequence is TGTGCCAGCTCCAGGACTAGCGGGGACTCCTACAATGAGCAGTTCTTC. It yields the protein CASSRTSGDSYNEQFF.

This clone was counted only a few times. The CDR3 DNA follows: TGTGCCAGCAGCTTTGGGGGTAGCACAGATACGCAGTATTTT. It encodes CASSFGGSTDTQYF. The chain joins TRBV11-3 to TRBJ2-3, with D possibly called TRBD1 or TRBD2 (5 bases each). CDR3 size: 14 residues. CDR1 and CDR2 (germline): SGHNT, YENEEA. V shed 3 bases and J shed 0 bases, with 7 bases lying between them.

This clone counts as medium-sized (0.01 to 0.1%). The gene calls are TRBV6-8 and TRBJ2-5; weak D call: TRBD2 (5 bases). V dropped 11 bases and J dropped 4 bases, with 17 bases sitting between them. This CDR3 comprises 13 residues. Germline-derived CDR1 and CDR2 are MNHGY and SAAAGT. This chain's CDR3 is CAHSKLGGETQYF. The CDR3 DNA follows: TGTGCCCATAGCAAACTAGGTGGAGAGACCCAGTACTTC.

V and J are TRBV10-3 and TRBJ2-2; 10 positions match TRBD2. V dropped 10 bases and J dropped 3; count of bases not matched to a gene: 8. The V gene's germline CDR1 is ENHRY and CDR2 SYGVKD. The CDR3 totals 15 residues. CDR3 loop: CASRALAGDTGELFF. The CDR3 coding sequence is TGTGCCAGTCGTGCGCTAGCGGGAGACACCGGGGAGCTGTTTTTT.

This clone was counted a few times. V and J are TRBV9 and TRBJ1-3, with 9 bases that match TRBD1. V gave up 4 bases and J gave up 0 bases; unmatched junction bases: 2. Germline CDR1 is SGDLS and CDR2 is YYNGEE. The CDR3 is 15 amino acids. CDR3 sequence: CASSLTGGSGNTIYF. In DNA, the CDR3 is TGTGCCAGCAGCCTGACAGGGGGCTCTGGAAACACCATATATTTT.

The chain employs TRBV11-3 and TRBJ1-1; D gene uncertain. From germline, CDR1 is SGHNT and CDR2 YENEEA. Between the trimmed V and J ends, which lost 4 bases and 0 bases, there was a span of 9 bases. The CDR3 runs to 14 residues. The CDR3 DNA is TGTGCCAGCAGCTCCCAGGCCATGAACACTGAAGCTTTCTTT. Translated: CASSSQAMNTEAFF.

Only a few counts were recorded for this clone. The V and J genes are TRBV11-3 and TRBJ2-7; D remains ambiguous. The CDR3 length is 14 residues. V was pared by 5 bases and J by 1 base, with 12 bases between. Germline loops: CDR1 SGHNT, CDR2 YENEEA. The CDR3 protein is CASSAAGNSYEQYF. Written as DNA, the CDR3 is TGTGCCAGCAGCGCGGCAGGAAATTCCTACGAGCAGTACTTC.

This clone was picked up a small number of times. V usage is TRBV9 and J usage is TRBJ1-4, with a weak D call TRBD1 (6 bases). The CDR3 spans 15 residues. CDR1 and CDR2 (germline): SGDLS, YYNGEE. V was trimmed by 5 bases and J by 1 base, leaving 12 bases between them. The CDR3 nucleotides are TGTGCCAGCAGTGAACAGGGACGAACTAATGAAAAACTGTTTTTT. As protein: CASSEQGRTNEKLFF.

Judged by abundance, this clone is medium-sized. CDR3 nucleotide sequence: TGTGCCAGCAGCTTAGTTGGGGGAGCACGCATGAACACTGAAGCTTTCTTT. It translates to CASSLVGGARMNTEAFF. The chain carries TRBV11-3 and TRBJ1-1, with a tentative D call TRBD1 (5 bases). The CDR3 spans 17 residues. CDR1 and CDR2 from the germline V gene are SGHNT and YENEEA. V lost 1 base, J lost 0 bases, and 15 bases lay in between.

The table lists this clone with a few counts. The V gene is TRBV9, the J gene TRBJ2-7; no clear D gene. V was trimmed by 2 bases and J by 0 bases, leaving 9 bases between them. Germline CDR1 and CDR2: SGDLS and YYNGEE. The CDR3 is made up of 14 amino acids. This chain's CDR3 is CASSVGVSSYEQYF. CDR3 bases: TGTGCCAGCAGCGTCGGCGTGAGCTCCTACGAGCAGTACTTC. The entire variable domain, with the rest obtained from reference TRBV9 and TRBJ2-7, is as follows: DSGVTQTPKHLITATGQRVTLRCSPRSGDLSVYWYQQSLDQGLQFLIQYYNGEERAKGNILERFSAQQFPDLHSELNLSSLELGDSALYFCASSVGVSSYEQYFGPGTRLTVT.

In its sample, this clone was seen many times. The chain employs TRBV11-3 and TRBJ2-1; 9 bases match TRBD2. The CDR3 length is 17 residues. Germline values: CDR1 SGHNT, CDR2 YENEEA. Trimming cost V 2 bases and J 4 bases; bases outside gene matches: 9. CDR3 sequence (DNA): TGTGCCAGCAGCTTACGTGGGGCGGGAGGGCTATACAATGAGCAGTTCTTC. It specifies CASSLRGAGGLYNEQFF.

This chain joins TRBV14 and TRBJ2-6, with 7 bases identical to TRBD1. Germline V lookup: CDR1 SGHDN, CDR2 FVKESK. The ends lost 2 bases at V and 0 bases at J; junction bases unmatched: 10. The CDR3 covers 19 residues. CDR3 in DNA: TGTGCCAGCAGCCAAAACGACAGGGACGGAAGCTCTGGGGCCAACGTCCTGACTTTC. This codes for CASSQNDRDGSSGANVLTF.

The rearrangement joins TRBV6-8 to TRBJ2-7; D perhaps matches TRBD2 (5 bases). CDR1 MNHGY and CDR2 SAAAGT come from the germline V gene. V was clipped by 8 bases and J by 2 bases, with 10 bases between them. The CDR3 extends over 12 amino acids. The CDR3 sequence: CASWRTPYEQYF. The DNA for the CDR3 is TGTGCCAGCTGGAGGACTCCCTACGAGCAGTACTTC.